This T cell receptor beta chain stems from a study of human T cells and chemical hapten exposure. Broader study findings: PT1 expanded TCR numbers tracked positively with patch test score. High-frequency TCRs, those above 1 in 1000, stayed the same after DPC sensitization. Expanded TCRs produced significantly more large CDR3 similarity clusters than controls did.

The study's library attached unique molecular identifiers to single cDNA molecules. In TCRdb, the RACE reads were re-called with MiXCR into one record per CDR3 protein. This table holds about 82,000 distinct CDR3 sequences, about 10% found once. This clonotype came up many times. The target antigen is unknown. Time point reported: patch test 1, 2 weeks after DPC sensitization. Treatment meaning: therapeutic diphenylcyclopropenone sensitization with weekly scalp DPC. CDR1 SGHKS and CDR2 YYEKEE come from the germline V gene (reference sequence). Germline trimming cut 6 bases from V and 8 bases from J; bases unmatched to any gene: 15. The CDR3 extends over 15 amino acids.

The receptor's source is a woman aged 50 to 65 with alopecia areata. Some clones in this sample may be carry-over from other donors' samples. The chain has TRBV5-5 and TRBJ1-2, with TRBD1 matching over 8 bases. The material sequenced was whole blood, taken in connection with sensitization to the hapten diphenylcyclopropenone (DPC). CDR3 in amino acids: CASITDRGAAGGYTF. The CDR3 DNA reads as TGTGCCAGCATCACCGACAGGGGTGCCGCTGGCGGCTACACCTTC.